A selection of T cell receptor beta chains follows, all from one sample in a study of cytotoxic CD8 clonotypes in ibrutinib-treated CLL. Some clones are missing from TCRdb's copy, which holds only in-frame ones; the method was immunoSEQ multiplex PCR. The sample consists of around 97,000 clones, 70% to 80% of them appearing once. Sequencing used PBMCs, obtained after 12 months of ibrutinib treatment. Receptors were obtained from a human donor with chronic lymphocytic leukemia. The CDR3 runs from the conserved cysteine through the conserved F or W. Fields, in order: J gene, D gene, V gene, clone size, CDR3 protein, CDR3 DNA. A D gene is named only where the DNA matches it firmly. Only some rows state a clone size, as once, few, many or a class for expanded clones.

J: TRBJ2-7; D: .; V: TRBV15; size: .; CDR3: CATSRGGDGYEQYF; DNA: TGTGCCACCAGCAGAGGAGGGGACGGATACGAGCAGTACTTC
J: TRBJ1-4; D: TRBD1; V: TRBV5-1; size: .; CDR3: CANPSYRDRGQKLFF; DNA: TGCGCCAACCCTTCGTACCGGGACAGAGGACAAAAACTGTTTTTT
J: TRBJ1-5; D: .; V: TRBV4-1; size: .; CDR3: CASSQTGSNQPQHF; DNA: TGCGCCAGCAGCCAGACGGGGAGCAATCAGCCCCAGCATTTT
J: TRBJ2-1; D: TRBD1; V: TRBV7-2; size: .; CDR3: CASSPQGAAGHEQFF; DNA: TGTGCCAGCAGCCCGCAGGGGGCTGCGGGCCATGAGCAGTTCTTC
J: TRBJ1-5; D: .; V: TRBV19; size: .; CDR3: CASSILAAYSNQPQHF; DNA: TGTGCCAGTAGTATACTGGCGGCTTATAGCAATCAGCCCCAGCATTTT
J: TRBJ1-2; D: .; V: TRBV5-1; size: .; CDR3: CASSLDPRGVNYGYTF; DNA: TGCGCCAGCAGCTTGGATCCACGAGGAGTTAACTATGGCTACACCTTC
J: TRBJ2-7; D: .; V: TRBV29-1; size: once; CDR3: CSVDRGYEQYF; DNA: TGCAGCGTTGATCGAGGCTACGAGCAGTACTTC
J: TRBJ2-3; D: .; V: TRBV7-9; size: .; CDR3: CASSPDGSSTDTQYF; DNA: TGTGCCAGCAGCCCAGACGGATCTAGCACAGATACGCAGTATTTT
J: TRBJ1-5; D: .; V: TRBV7-9; size: .; CDR3: CASSPSSNQPQHF; DNA: TGTGCCAGCAGCCCGAGTAGCAATCAGCCCCAGCATTTT
J: TRBJ2-5; D: TRBD2; V: TRBV7-9; size: .; CDR3: CASSGLRGEQETQYF; DNA: TGTGCCAGCAGCGGTCTGCGGGGGGAACAAGAGACCCAGTACTTC
J: TRBJ2-7; D: .; V: TRBV7-2; size: .; CDR3: CASSPLGYEQYF; DNA: TGTGCCAGCAGCCCCTTAGGCTACGAGCAGTACTTC
J: TRBJ2-7; D: .; V: TRBV29-1; size: .; CDR3: CSVVTGRISYEQYF; DNA: TGCAGCGTTGTTACAGGGCGAATATCCTACGAGCAGTACTTC
J: TRBJ2-2; D: .; V: TRBV5-1; size: .; CDR3: CASSFLAAGNTGELFF; DNA: TGCGCCAGCAGCTTCTTGGCGGCAGGGAACACCGGGGAGCTGTTTTTT
J: TRBJ2-4; D: .; V: TRBV14; size: .; CDR3: CASSHPVAKNIQYF; DNA: TGTGCCAGCAGCCACCCGGTGGCCAAAAACATTCAGTACTTC
J: TRBJ2-6; D: .; V: TRBV4-2; size: .; CDR3: CASSQAGTNSGANVLTF; DNA: TGTGCCAGCAGCCAAGCCGGGACGAACTCTGGGGCCAACGTCCTGACTTTC
J: TRBJ1-6; D: .; V: TRBV12-1; size: .; CDR3: CASSLGRSPLHF; DNA: TGTGCCAGCAGCCTAGGTCGGTCACCCCTCCACTTT
J: TRBJ1-1; D: TRBD1; V: TRBV7-2; size: .; CDR3: CASTDGQGYTEAFF; DNA: TGTGCCAGCACCGACGGACAGGGGTACACTGAAGCTTTCTTT
J: TRBJ2-3; D: TRBD2; V: TRBV5-4; size: .; CDR3: CASSLELAGDTDTQYF; DNA: TGTGCCAGCAGCTTGGAGCTAGCGGGGGACACAGATACGCAGTATTTT
J: TRBJ2-2; D: TRBD2; V: TRBV11-2; size: .; CDR3: CASSLGTSVGELFF; DNA: TGTGCCAGCAGCTTAGGGACTAGCGTCGGGGAGCTGTTTTTT
J: TRBJ1-1; D: .; V: TRBV4-1; size: .; CDR3: CASNERLGTEAFF; DNA: TGCGCCAGCAACGAGAGATTGGGGACTGAAGCTTTCTTT
J: TRBJ1-3; D: .; V: TRBV6-5; size: few; CDR3: CASRATPAGNTIYF; DNA: TGTGCCAGCCGGGCAACGCCTGCTGGAAACACCATATATTTT
J: TRBJ1-4; D: TRBD1; V: TRBV15; size: .; CDR3: CATSMGTGEEKLFF; DNA: TGTGCCACCAGCATGGGGACAGGGGAGGAAAAACTGTTTTTT
J: TRBJ1-5; D: .; V: TRBV2; size: .; CDR3: CASGLEDGQPQHF; DNA: TGTGCCAGCGGTCTTGAAGACGGGCAGCCCCAGCATTTT
J: TRBJ1-6; D: .; V: TRBV5-5; size: .; CDR3: CASSDGQGPWPLHF; DNA: TGTGCCAGCAGCGATGGACAAGGACCTTGGCCCCTCCACTTT
J: TRBJ1-6; D: .; V: TRBV5-6; size: .; CDR3: CASSGLTAYNSPLHF; DNA: TGTGCCAGCAGCGGCCTGACAGCATATAATTCACCCCTCCACTTT
J: TRBJ2-1; D: TRBD1; V: TRBV5-1; size: few; CDR3: CASRPGQGTGEQFF; DNA: TGCGCCAGCAGACCGGGACAGGGTACTGGTGAGCAGTTCTTC
J: TRBJ2-6; D: .; V: TRBV5-4; size: .; CDR3: CASSLSGAGANVLTF; DNA: TGTGCCAGCAGCTTGTCGGGTGCTGGGGCCAACGTCCTGACTTTC
J: TRBJ2-2; D: TRBD1; V: TRBV2; size: .; CDR3: CASATGGGGELFF; DNA: TGTGCCAGTGCGACAGGGGGCGGCGGGGAGCTGTTTTTT
J: TRBJ1-6; D: .; V: TRBV30; size: .; CDR3: CAWTGEYNSPLHF; DNA: TGTGCCTGGACCGGGGAATATAATTCACCCCTCCACTTT
J: TRBJ1-1; D: .; V: TRBV2; size: .; CDR3: CASRRGRAEAFF; DNA: TGTGCCAGCCGACGGGGGCGAGCTGAAGCTTTCTTT
J: TRBJ2-5; D: .; V: TRBV7-8; size: .; CDR3: CASRGIGAAETQYF; DNA: TGTGCCAGTCGGGGAATCGGGGCCGCCGAGACCCAGTACTTC
J: TRBJ1-2; D: .; V: TRBV5-1; size: .; CDR3: CASSLMGEDGYTF; DNA: TGCGCCAGCAGCTTAATGGGTGAGGATGGCTACACCTTC
J: TRBJ1-2; D: .; V: TRBV5-4; size: .; CDR3: CASSLGEDYGYTF; DNA: TGTGCCAGCAGCTTGGGGGAGGACTATGGCTACACCTTC
J: TRBJ1-1; D: .; V: TRBV28; size: .; CDR3: CASSFVARGGTEAFF; DNA: TGTGCCAGCAGTTTCGTGGCCCGAGGGGGGACTGAAGCTTTCTTT
J: TRBJ1-4; D: .; V: TRBV16; size: few; CDR3: CASSPVSQGGNEKLFF; DNA: TGTGCCAGCAGCCCAGTCTCGCAGGGAGGCAATGAAAAACTGTTTTTT
J: TRBJ2-3; D: .; V: TRBV30; size: .; CDR3: CAWKEGLGTDTQYF; DNA: TGTGCCTGGAAGGAGGGGCTCGGCACAGATACGCAGTATTTT
J: TRBJ1-2; D: .; V: TRBV5-1; size: once; CDR3: CASSLGTSYGYTF; DNA: TGCGCCAGCAGCTTGGGGACGAGCTATGGCTACACCTTC
J: TRBJ2-4; D: .; V: TRBV11-1; size: .; CDR3: CASSFGVGAKNIQYF; DNA: TGTGCCAGCAGCTTTGGGGTAGGAGCCAAAAACATTCAGTACTTC
J: TRBJ2-3; D: .; V: TRBV19; size: .; CDR3: CASSNMSRGDTQYF; DNA: TGTGCCAGTAGTAACATGAGTAGGGGAGATACGCAGTATTTT
J: TRBJ2-1; D: .; V: TRBV27; size: .; CDR3: CASSGRDLSSGNEQFF; DNA: TGTGCCAGCAGTGGCCGGGACCTCTCTTCCGGAAATGAGCAGTTCTTC
J: TRBJ1-6; D: TRBD1; V: TRBV5-1; size: .; CDR3: CASSTGGSSPLHF; DNA: TGCGCCAGCAGCACAGGGGGCAGTTCACCCCTCCACTTT
J: TRBJ2-3; D: .; V: TRBV6-5; size: .; CDR3: CASNRPAPQDTQYF; DNA: TGTGCCAGCAATCGGCCCGCCCCGCAGGATACGCAGTATTTT
J: TRBJ1-3; D: .; V: TRBV6-6; size: .; CDR3: CASSTTGDPGNTIYF; DNA: TGTGCCAGCAGCACTACTGGGGACCCTGGAAACACCATATATTTT
J: TRBJ2-5; D: TRBD2; V: TRBV5-6; size: .; CDR3: CASSSSSGGAGETQYF; DNA: TGTGCCAGCAGCAGCTCTAGCGGGGGGGCCGGAGAGACCCAGTACTTC
J: TRBJ1-1; D: .; V: TRBV29-1; size: medium-sized; CDR3: CSVGDDTEAFF; DNA: TGCAGCGTAGGGGACGATACTGAAGCTTTCTTT
J: TRBJ2-7; D: .; V: TRBV19; size: .; CDR3: CASSRPDGYEQYF; DNA: TGTGCCAGTAGCAGACCGGACGGATACGAGCAGTACTTC
J: TRBJ2-5; D: .; V: TRBV6-5; size: .; CDR3: CASSRGGDPRETQYF; DNA: TGTGCCAGCAGCCGAGGGGGGGACCCACGAGAGACCCAGTACTTC
J: TRBJ2-1; D: TRBD2; V: TRBV9; size: .; CDR3: CASSVEGLAGGGKSEQFF; DNA: TGTGCCAGCAGTGTAGAGGGGCTGGCGGGGGGAGGAAAAAGTGAGCAGTTCTTC
J: TRBJ2-5; D: TRBD2; V: TRBV4-2; size: .; CDR3: CASSHYSGGEQETQYF; DNA: TGTGCCAGCAGCCACTATAGCGGGGGGGAACAAGAGACCCAGTACTTC
J: TRBJ2-2; D: .; V: TRBV27; size: .; CDR3: CASKRQANTGELFF; DNA: TGTGCCAGTAAGAGACAGGCCAACACCGGGGAGCTGTTTTTT
J: TRBJ2-5; D: .; V: TRBV4-3; size: .; CDR3: CASSQTGRGGETQYF; DNA: TGCGCCAGCAGCCAGACGGGGAGAGGGGGGGAGACCCAGTACTTC
J: TRBJ2-7; D: .; V: TRBV19; size: many; CDR3: CASSISQGYYEQYF; DNA: TGTGCCAGTAGTATCTCCCAGGGGTATTACGAGCAGTACTTC
J: TRBJ1-1; D: .; V: TRBV15; size: .; CDR3: CATSRHGQVNTEAFF; DNA: TGTGCCACCAGCAGACACGGTCAGGTAAACACTGAAGCTTTCTTT
J: TRBJ2-3; D: .; V: TRBV6-6; size: .; CDR3: CASSFSFSLSTDTQYF; DNA: TGTGCCAGCAGCTTCTCTTTTAGCCTGAGCACAGATACGCAGTATTTT
J: TRBJ2-1; D: TRBD1; V: TRBV19; size: .; CDR3: CASSVTGTGGWNEQFF; DNA: TGTGCCAGTAGTGTAACCGGGACAGGGGGCTGGAATGAGCAGTTCTTC
J: TRBJ2-4; D: TRBD1; V: TRBV6-6; size: .; CDR3: CASSGQGAGKNIQYF; DNA: TGTGCCAGCAGCGGACAGGGGGCCGGCAAAAACATTCAGTACTTC
J: TRBJ1-5; D: .; V: TRBV27; size: few; CDR3: CASRSRLGRPQHF; DNA: TGTGCCAGCAGGTCACGACTGGGTAGGCCCCAGCATTTT
J: TRBJ2-6; D: .; V: TRBV7-8; size: .; CDR3: CATKSLGGGLAGGANVLTF; DNA: TGTGCCACCAAATCCTTAGGGGGTGGCCTCGCGGGTGGGGCCAACGTCCTGACTTTC
J: TRBJ2-2; D: .; V: TRBV11-1; size: once; CDR3: CASSLVGGTPTGELFF; DNA: TGTGCCAGCAGCTTAGTTGGAGGGACACCTACCGGGGAGCTGTTTTTT
J: TRBJ1-6; D: .; V: TRBV5-6; size: .; CDR3: CASSLDQRAYNSPLHF; DNA: TGTGCCAGCAGCTTGGATCAAAGAGCTTATAATTCACCCCTCCACTTT